This T cell receptor (beta chain) originates from a study of T cells in Graves' hyperthyroidism and ophthalmopathy. Study observations and caveats: Most expanded thyroid clonotypes above 0.001 recurred in blood.

Germline V gene data show CDR1 as SGHAT and CDR2 as FQNNGV. The CDR3 covers 14 residues. Trimming at V came to 2 bases and at J to 3 bases, leaving 3 bases not matched to a gene. This clonotype appeared a few times. Its antigen is currently unknown. Participants, patients aged 18 to 65, had newly diagnosed hyperthyroidism with a duration under 2 months. This sample holds PBMCs from roughly 10 ml fresh peripheral blood. Amplified TCR beta CDR3 regions derived from RNA transcripts. HTBI primers were used for first-round RT-PCR of the TCR CDR3. From the multiplex PCR reads, TCRdb called clonotypes with MiXCR, one entry per CDR3 protein. The sample shows under 250,000 distinct CDR3 sequences, approximately 17% of them seen only once.

The origin of this receptor is a middle-aged man with Graves' hyperthyroidism. The chain joins TRBV11-2 to TRBJ2-7; 8 positions agree with TRBD2. The material sequenced was blood. CDR3 region: CASSLPGGGYEQYF. CDR3 DNA: TGTGCCAGCAGCTTACCGGGAGGGGGCTACGAGCAGTACTTC.